Below, one TCR beta chain is given with its context. CDR1 and CDR2 (germline): MGHRA, YSYEKL. V was trimmed by 9 bases and J by 3 bases, leaving 15 bases between them. The CDR3 totals 13 residues. The data were obtained in a study of CD8 T cells in Susac syndrome. Study in general: Patients with Susac syndrome were therapy-naive, on corticosteroids, or on intravenous immunoglobulin alone at the time that blood was drawn.

The authors reverse transcribed about 0.5 to 1 ug RNA with random hexamers. MiXCR was run by TCRdb on the immunoSEQ multiplex PCR reads, yielding one entry per CDR3 protein. Altogether some 130,000 distinct CDR3 sequences are present, 95% being singletons, with the ten largest covering 0.15% to 0.2%. The clonotype originates from a human donor with Susac syndrome. Sequencing used CD8+ T cells from PBMCs. The chain joins TRBV4-1 to TRBJ2-7; tentative D call: TRBD1 (5 bases). The DNA for the CDR3 is TGCGCCAGTGGGGCTACCATTGACTACGAGCAGTACTTC. This codes for CASGATIDYEQYF.